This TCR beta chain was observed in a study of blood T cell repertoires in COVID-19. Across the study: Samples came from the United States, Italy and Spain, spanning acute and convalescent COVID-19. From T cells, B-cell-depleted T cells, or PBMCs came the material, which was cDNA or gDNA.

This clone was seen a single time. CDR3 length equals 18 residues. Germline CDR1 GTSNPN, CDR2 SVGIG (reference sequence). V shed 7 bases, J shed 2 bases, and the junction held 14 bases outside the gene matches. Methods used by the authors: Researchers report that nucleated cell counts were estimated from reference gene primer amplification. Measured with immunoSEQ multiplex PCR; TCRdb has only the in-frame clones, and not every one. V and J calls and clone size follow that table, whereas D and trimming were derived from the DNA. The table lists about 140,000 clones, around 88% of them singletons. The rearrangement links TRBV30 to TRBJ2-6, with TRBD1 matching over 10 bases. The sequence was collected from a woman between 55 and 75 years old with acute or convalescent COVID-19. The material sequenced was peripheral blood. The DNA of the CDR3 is TGTGCCTTATTCGGACAGGGGGTTTCTCGGACTGGGGCCAACGTCCTGACTTTC. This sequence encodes CALFGQGVSRTGANVLTF. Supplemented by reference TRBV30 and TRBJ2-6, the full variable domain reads SQTIHQWPATLVQPVGSPLSLECTVEGTSNPNLYWYRQAAGRGLQLLFYSVGIGQISSEVPQNLSASRPQDRQFILSSKKLLLSDSGFYLCALFGQGVSRTGANVLTFGAGSRLTVL.